A single count supports the clone carrying this T cell receptor beta chain. This specimen belongs to a study of blood T cell repertoires in COVID-19. Overall study context: Collection of acute and convalescent COVID-19 samples took place in the United States, Italy and Spain. The analysed material was cDNA or gDNA that came from T cells, B-cell-depleted T cells, or PBMCs.

Original processing notes: Scientists estimated how many nucleated cells there were by amplifying reference gene primers. Assay: immunoSEQ multiplex PCR; the TCRdb copy retains only in-frame clones and omits some. The DNA was the basis for D and trimming; V, J and clone size are from that table. The table lists about 220,000 clones, under 90% of them singletons. The germline V gene encodes CDR1 SGHVS and CDR2 FQNEAQ. The CDR3 sequence is 19 residues long. The V gene lost 4 bases and the J gene lost 0 bases, with 22 bases spanning the gap. The V call is TRBV7-8, the J call TRBJ2-1; tentative D call: TRBD1 (5 bases). The sample taken for sequencing was peripheral blood. The clonotype was recovered from a woman older than 75 with acute or convalescent COVID-19. CDR3 residues: CASSSVRGLTPSSYNEQFF. The CDR3 DNA is TGTGCCAGCAGCTCCGTAAGGGGTTTAACTCCGAGCTCCTACAATGAGCAGTTCTTC.